This is a list of T cell receptor beta chains from one sample in a study of shared clonotypes between healthy human individuals. Method: immunoSEQ multiplex PCR; TCRdb's copy keeps in-frame clones and lacks some. The profile shows about 820,000 clones, 85% to 95% of them singletons. Sequenced: naive CD8+ T cells sorted from blood. Source of these receptors: a young man in good health. The CDR3 runs from the conserved cysteine through the conserved F or W. The listing skips clone size in some rows; elsewhere it reads once, few, many or a size class.

len: 15; v_gene: TRBV6-1; abundance: NA; j_gene: TRBJ1-2; CDR3aa: CASSGRQGSARGYTF
len: 13; v_gene: TRBV9; abundance: NA; j_gene: TRBJ2-7; CDR3aa: CASSADRGNEQYF
len: 18; v_gene: TRBV6-1; abundance: NA; j_gene: TRBJ2-1; CDR3aa: CASSEALGAARSYNEQFF
len: 16; v_gene: TRBV28; abundance: NA; j_gene: TRBJ1-3; CDR3aa: CASSRIRGWVENTIYF
len: 18; v_gene: TRBV5-4; abundance: NA; j_gene: TRBJ2-1; CDR3aa: CASSLVGGPASSYNEQFF
len: 15; v_gene: TRBV19; abundance: NA; j_gene: TRBJ1-5; CDR3aa: CASSILPPQGQPQHF
len: 15; v_gene: TRBV6-6; abundance: NA; j_gene: TRBJ2-3; CDR3aa: CASSWASGSTDTQYF
len: 14; v_gene: TRBV10-3; abundance: NA; j_gene: TRBJ2-3; CDR3aa: CAISETRGTDTQYF
len: 15; v_gene: TRBV4-3; abundance: NA; j_gene: TRBJ2-7; CDR3aa: CASSQGRGRAYEQYF
len: 11; v_gene: TRBV19; abundance: NA; j_gene: TRBJ2-7; CDR3aa: CASSLGYEQYF
len: 17; v_gene: TRBV27; abundance: NA; j_gene: TRBJ2-2; CDR3aa: CASRTRWAGGNTGELFF
len: 15; v_gene: TRBV14; abundance: NA; j_gene: TRBJ2-7; CDR3aa: CASSQETGGAYEQYF
len: 13; v_gene: TRBV27; abundance: NA; j_gene: TRBJ2-3; CDR3aa: CASHGPQPDTQYF
len: 12; v_gene: TRBV6-5; abundance: NA; j_gene: TRBJ1-2; CDR3aa: CASSWGQDGYTF
len: 12; v_gene: TRBV7-6; abundance: NA; j_gene: TRBJ2-3; CDR3aa: CASSEGKDTQYF
len: 17; v_gene: TRBV4-3; abundance: NA; j_gene: TRBJ2-1; CDR3aa: CASSEERTSGSYNEQFF
len: 16; v_gene: TRBV5-6; abundance: NA; j_gene: TRBJ2-1; CDR3aa: CASSLPTGGSGNEQFF
len: 13; v_gene: TRBV5-4; abundance: NA; j_gene: TRBJ2-7; CDR3aa: CASSLAEIYEQYF
len: 15; v_gene: TRBV11-2; abundance: NA; j_gene: TRBJ2-7; CDR3aa: CASSPSNRRPYEQYF
len: 17; v_gene: TRBV11-2; abundance: NA; j_gene: TRBJ2-1; CDR3aa: CASSPPDSGRAYNEQFF
len: 15; v_gene: TRBV27; abundance: NA; j_gene: TRBJ2-1; CDR3aa: CASRVLAGGGNEQFF
len: 15; v_gene: TRBV2; abundance: NA; j_gene: TRBJ1-2; CDR3aa: CASSEGGQILYGYTF
len: 15; v_gene: TRBV6-5; abundance: once; j_gene: TRBJ2-7; CDR3aa: CASSYGEAGVAEQYF
len: 18; v_gene: TRBV10-3; abundance: once; j_gene: TRBJ2-7; CDR3aa: CAISESGGRRETGYEQYF
len: 16; v_gene: TRBV6-6; abundance: NA; j_gene: TRBJ2-3; CDR3aa: CATESGLVGNTDTQYF
len: 14; v_gene: TRBV19; abundance: NA; j_gene: TRBJ2-7; CDR3aa: CASSNSGQSYEQYF
len: 13; v_gene: TRBV25-1; abundance: NA; j_gene: TRBJ2-1; CDR3aa: CASSGGLVSEQFF
len: 14; v_gene: TRBV19; abundance: NA; j_gene: TRBJ1-1; CDR3aa: CASTHPGGNTEAFF
len: 19; v_gene: TRBV15; abundance: NA; j_gene: TRBJ1-2; CDR3aa: CATSPSPGQTLKSNYGYTF
len: 15; v_gene: TRBV6-1; abundance: NA; j_gene: TRBJ1-4; CDR3aa: CASAEKGRANEKLFF
len: 14; v_gene: TRBV2; abundance: NA; j_gene: TRBJ1-1; CDR3aa: CASRMGTGLTEAFF
len: 14; v_gene: TRBV28; abundance: NA; j_gene: TRBJ2-3; CDR3aa: CASTPRALGDTQYF
len: 15; v_gene: TRBV28; abundance: NA; j_gene: TRBJ2-7; CDR3aa: CASSPYGGGPNEQYF
len: 15; v_gene: TRBV9; abundance: NA; j_gene: TRBJ2-7; CDR3aa: CASSQTSGYSYEQYF
len: 15; v_gene: TRBV5-6; abundance: NA; j_gene: TRBJ2-4; CDR3aa: CASNWGGLAKNIQYF
len: 16; v_gene: TRBV5-4; abundance: NA; j_gene: TRBJ2-7; CDR3aa: CASSFGDSHPSYEQYF
len: 15; v_gene: TRBV7-3; abundance: once; j_gene: TRBJ2-1; CDR3aa: CASSLALAGANEQFF
len: 17; v_gene: TRBV13; abundance: once; j_gene: TRBJ2-3; CDR3aa: CASSTQRGGPFTDTQYF
len: 15; v_gene: TRBV19; abundance: NA; j_gene: TRBJ1-5; CDR3aa: CASTPRGLGNQPQHF
len: 15; v_gene: TRBV7-9; abundance: NA; j_gene: TRBJ2-7; CDR3aa: CASSWAGQAVSEQYF
len: 13; v_gene: TRBV19; abundance: NA; j_gene: TRBJ1-5; CDR3aa: CASSRTGDQPQHF
len: 13; v_gene: TRBV5-1; abundance: NA; j_gene: TRBJ2-7; CDR3aa: CASSYGTNYEQYF
len: 13; v_gene: TRBV21-1; abundance: NA; j_gene: TRBJ1-1; CDR3aa: CASSTTANTEAFF
len: 15; v_gene: TRBV7-2; abundance: NA; j_gene: TRBJ2-7; CDR3aa: CASSLVSGQGHEQYF
len: 14; v_gene: TRBV11-2; abundance: NA; j_gene: TRBJ2-3; CDR3aa: CASSLGGSTDTQYF
len: 16; v_gene: TRBV6-1; abundance: NA; j_gene: TRBJ1-5; CDR3aa: CASSDLDRGHGQPQHF
len: 16; v_gene: TRBV9; abundance: NA; j_gene: TRBJ2-1; CDR3aa: CASSPRFGKGVSEQFF
len: 18; v_gene: TRBV7-9; abundance: NA; j_gene: TRBJ1-1; CDR3aa: CASSLASRRGRLNTEAFF
len: 12; v_gene: TRBV6-4; abundance: NA; j_gene: TRBJ2-7; CDR3aa: CASQRTKYEQYF
len: 16; v_gene: TRBV7-9; abundance: NA; j_gene: TRBJ1-4; CDR3aa: CASSLFEIATNEKLFF
len: 14; v_gene: TRBV19; abundance: NA; j_gene: TRBJ1-5; CDR3aa: CASSPLGLAQPQHF
len: 13; v_gene: TRBV19; abundance: NA; j_gene: TRBJ2-1; CDR3aa: CASSSGPGDEQFF
len: 12; v_gene: TRBV11-2; abundance: once; j_gene: TRBJ2-1; CDR3aa: CASSFSGRLQFF
len: 15; v_gene: TRBV11-2; abundance: NA; j_gene: TRBJ2-7; CDR3aa: CASSLELGWTYEQYF
len: 14; v_gene: TRBV11-2; abundance: NA; j_gene: TRBJ2-5; CDR3aa: CASSLGQNQETQYF
len: 15; v_gene: TRBV15; abundance: NA; j_gene: TRBJ2-3; CDR3aa: CATSREGRGPDTQYF
len: 11; v_gene: TRBV28; abundance: once; j_gene: TRBJ1-4; CDR3aa: CASSLDKGLFF